The 10 T cell receptor beta chains given below trace back to one sample, sequenced in a study of cytomegalovirus exposure and HLA in healthy donors. Both 60 Vbeta primers and 13 Jbeta primers went into the PCR. Clones were sequenced by immunoSEQ multiplex PCR, and TCRdb holds only the in-frame ones, with some missing. The repertoire includes approximately 110,000 clones, 75% to 90% of them detected once, and about 6.9% sits in the top ten. Sequencing used PBMCs. The receptor source for this set is a man younger than 40 in good health and CMV-seropositive.

This clone was seen once. The DNA for the CDR3 is TGTGCCAGCAGCCGACAGGGGCGGAACACTGAAGCTTTCTTT. Translating gives CASSRQGRNTEAFF. This chain links TRBV2 with TRBJ1-1; TRBD1 aligns across 8 bases. The CDR3 runs 14 residues. V lost 6 bases to trimming and J lost 1 base; unmatched junction nucleotides: 4. Per the germline V gene, CDR1 is SNHLY and CDR2 is FYNNEI.

The CDR3 spells CASSHDASGSGSTDTQYF. The CDR3 nucleotides read TGTGCCAGCAGCCATGACGCCAGCGGTAGCGGCAGCACAGATACGCAGTATTTT. The chain combines TRBV4-2 with TRBJ2-3; tentatively, D is TRBD2 (6 bases). The germline V and J ends were trimmed by 3 bases and 0 bases, with 19 bases remaining between them. CDR3 length: 18 residues. Germline CDR1 and CDR2: LGHNA and YNFKEQ.

This chain joins TRBV6-1 and TRBJ2-7; D unclear. V gave up 11 bases and J gave up 0 bases, with 11 bases separating them. The germline V gene encodes CDR1 MNHNS and CDR2 SASEGT. The CDR3 runs to 12 residues. This chain's CDR3 is CASDRHSYEQYF. In DNA, the CDR3 is TGTGCCTCCGACCGACACTCCTACGAGCAGTACTTC.

The chain uses TRBV12-5 and TRBJ2-3; weak D call: TRBD1 (5 bases). Between the trimmed V and J ends, which lost 1 base and 6 bases, there was a span of 8 bases. Germline assignment: CDR1 LGHNT and CDR2 FRNRAP. The CDR3 is made up of 13 amino acids. This chain's CDR3 is CASGLGGADTQYF. For the CDR3, the DNA is TGTGCTAGTGGTTTGGGTGGGGCGGATACGCAGTATTTT.

The CDR3, as DNA: TGTGCCATCAGTGAGCAAAGGTCAGGGGCCGGGGAGCTGTTTTTT. It specifies CAISEQRSGAGELFF. The chain combines TRBV10-3 with TRBJ2-2; perhaps TRBD1 as D (6 bases). V lost 2 bases to trimming and J lost 6 bases, with 13 bases between them. CDR1 is ENHRY and CDR2 is SYGVKD in the germline V gene. CDR3 length: 15 residues.

The chain employs TRBV6-5 and TRBJ2-7, with 12 bases that match TRBD2. The CDR3 loop spans 15 amino acids. The V gene end was trimmed by 4 bases and the J gene end by 4 bases; junction bases not matched to a gene: 5. Germline V lookup: CDR1 MNHEY, CDR2 SVGAGI. The DNA of the CDR3 is TGTGCCAGCAGTTCCGGACTAGCGGGGAGGTACGAGCAGTACTTC. It yields the protein CASSSGLAGRYEQYF.

The chain uses TRBV6-5 and TRBJ2-1; 10 nucleotides agree with TRBD2. The CDR3 is 16 residues long. V lost 2 bases, J lost 7 bases, and 8 bases stayed unmatched. Germline lookup yields CDR1 MNHEY and CDR2 SVGAGI. CDR3: CASSYIKRGGRNEQFF. The CDR3 nucleotides are TGTGCCAGCAGTTACATAAAGCGGGGGGGCCGGAATGAGCAGTTCTTC.

A remark on this clone: At the DNA level, this CDR3 is encoded by other sequences in the same sample as well. CDR3 DNA sequence: TGTGCCAGCAGTTTGGGACAGGGCAATCAGCCCCAGCATTTT. It yields the protein CASSLGQGNQPQHF. The V gene is TRBV27, the J gene TRBJ1-5, with 8 bases lining up with TRBD1. The CDR3 totals 14 residues. V gave up 3 bases and J gave up 2 bases; unmatched junction bases: 0. Germline V gives CDR1 MNHEY, CDR2 SMNVEV (reference sequence).

The CDR3 region has the DNA TGTGCCAGCAGTTTGACTAGCGGGGGGGCATGGGCCAAAAACATTCAGTACTTC. Translation gives CASSLTSGGAWAKNIQYF. The gene calls are TRBV2 and TRBJ2-4; 14 bases are a match to TRBD2. There are 18 residues in the CDR3. After removal of 5 bases from V and 1 base from J, the junction contained 7 bases not matched to a gene. Germline-derived CDR1 and CDR2 are SNHLY and FYNNEI.

The genes are TRBV23-1 and TRBJ2-1; D ambiguous. TRBV23-1 is identified as an open reading frame with a role that is uncertain. V lost 6 bases, J lost 7 bases, and 10 bases lay in between. This CDR3 is built from 12 residues. CDR3 amino acids: CASSYPVNEQFF. The CDR3 DNA sequence: TGCGCCAGCAGCTACCCCGTGAATGAGCAGTTCTTC.